The TCR beta chain described here comes from a study of shared clonotypes between healthy human individuals. Study-level information: The study drew on a couple of women and three men aged 18 to 49 as donors.

Sequencing was at deep level. TCRdb keeps only in-frame clones here, not all; method: immunoSEQ multiplex PCR. The sample yields 450,000 to 500,000 clones, 81% seen once. On this clone itself: Its antigen is unknown. A single base is all that separates this from a far larger clone, so a read error is likely.

Per the germline V gene, CDR1 is GTSNPN and CDR2 is SVGIG (reference sequence). CDR3 length equals 14 residues. Study-level findings and limits: Limitation of the genetic and exposure-history diversity represented came from the few donors.

The genes are TRBV30 and TRBJ2-1; 8 positions match TRBD1. The sequenced sample was PBMCs. This clonotype was sampled from a middle-aged woman in good health. Some clones in this sample may be carry-over from other donors' samples. The CDR3 region has the DNA TGTGACGGCTTACGACAGGGGTCTTACAATGAGCAGTTCTTC. Translated: CDGLRQGSYNEQFF.